This T cell receptor beta chain stems from a study of T cell repertoires in cytomegalovirus infection. Study summary: Newly reported HLA-C-restricted and thoroughly characterized HLA-B-restricted CMV epitopes were employed. Shared public TCR beta signatures pointed to both CMV infection and a matching HLA type.

With regard to this clonotype: Antigen specificity is unknown.

Study results and limitations: Dominant in the ex vivo response were TCR beta clonotypes restricted by HLA-C and specific for CMV. Accumulated public TCR beta family frequency recognized individuals carrying CMV together with the relevant HLA.

TCRdb reanalysed the reads using MiXCR and keeps one entry per CDR3 protein. This table has roughly 570,000 distinct CDR3 sequences, just under 40% appearing once. The V gene's germline CDR1 is MNHNY and CDR2 SVGAGI (reference sequence). CDR3 length equals 13 residues. V was pared by 8 bases and J by 1 base, with 1 base of the junction left unmatched. Sequenced material: cultured PBMCs, taken from culture after CMV antigen stimulation. This clonotype was obtained from a human donor in good health (CMV status not recorded). Some clones in this sample may be carry-over from other donors' samples. The rearrangement joins TRBV6-6 to TRBJ2-1; 8 nucleotides line up with TRBD1. CDR3 loop: CASDRGSYNEQFF. DNA for the CDR3: TGTGCCAGCGACAGGGGATCCTACAATGAGCAGTTCTTC.